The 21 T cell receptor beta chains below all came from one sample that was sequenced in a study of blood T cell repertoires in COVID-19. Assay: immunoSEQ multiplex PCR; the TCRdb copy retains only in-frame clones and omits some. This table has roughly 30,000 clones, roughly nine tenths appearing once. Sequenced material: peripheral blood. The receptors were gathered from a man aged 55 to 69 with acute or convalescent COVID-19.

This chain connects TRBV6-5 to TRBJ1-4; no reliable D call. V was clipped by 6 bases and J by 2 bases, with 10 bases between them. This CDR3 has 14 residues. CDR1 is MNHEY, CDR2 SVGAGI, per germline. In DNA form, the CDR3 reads TGTGCCAGCAGCAACGTAGAGACTAATGAAAAACTGTTTTTT. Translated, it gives CASSNVETNEKLFF.

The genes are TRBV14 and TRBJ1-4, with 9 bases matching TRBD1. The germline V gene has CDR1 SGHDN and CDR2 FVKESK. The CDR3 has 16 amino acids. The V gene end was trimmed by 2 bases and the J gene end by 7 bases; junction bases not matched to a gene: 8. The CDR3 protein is CASSQQTGGPGEKLFF. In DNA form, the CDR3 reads TGTGCCAGCAGCCAACAAACAGGGGGCCCAGGTGAAAAACTGTTTTTT.

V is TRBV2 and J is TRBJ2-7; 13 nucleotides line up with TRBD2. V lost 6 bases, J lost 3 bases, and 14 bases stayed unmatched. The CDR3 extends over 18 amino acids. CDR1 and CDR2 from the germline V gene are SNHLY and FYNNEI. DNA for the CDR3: TGTGCCAGCAGCGTAGGGACTAGCGGGAAAGATTACCACTACGAGCAGTACTTC. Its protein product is CASSVGTSGKDYHYEQYF. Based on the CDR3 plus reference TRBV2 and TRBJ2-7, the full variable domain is EPEVTQTPSHQVTQMGQEVILRCVPISNHLYFYWYRQILGQKVEFLVSFYNNEISEKSEIFDDQFSVERPDGSNFTLKIRSTKLEDSAMYFCASSVGTSGKDYHYEQYFGPGTRLTVT.

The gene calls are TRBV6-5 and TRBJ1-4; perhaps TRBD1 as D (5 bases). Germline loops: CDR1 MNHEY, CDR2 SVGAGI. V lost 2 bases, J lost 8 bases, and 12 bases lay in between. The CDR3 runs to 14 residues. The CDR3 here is CASSYGGDHEKLFF. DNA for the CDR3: TGTGCCAGCAGTTACGGGGGGGATCACGAAAAACTGTTTTTT.

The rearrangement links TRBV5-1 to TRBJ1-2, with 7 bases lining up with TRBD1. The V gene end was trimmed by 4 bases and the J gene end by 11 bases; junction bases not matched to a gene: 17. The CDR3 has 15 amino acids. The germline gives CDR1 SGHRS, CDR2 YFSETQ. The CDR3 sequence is CASSLPTPGQWGYTF. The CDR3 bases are TGCGCCAGCAGCCTCCCAACCCCGGGACAGTGGGGATACACCTTC.

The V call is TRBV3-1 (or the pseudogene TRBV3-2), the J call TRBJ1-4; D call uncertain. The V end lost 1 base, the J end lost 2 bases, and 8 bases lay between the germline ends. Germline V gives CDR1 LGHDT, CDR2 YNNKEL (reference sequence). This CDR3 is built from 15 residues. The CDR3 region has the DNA TGTGCCAGCAGCCAAGCTGGAGCGACTAATGAAAAACTGTTTTTT. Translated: CASSQAGATNEKLFF.

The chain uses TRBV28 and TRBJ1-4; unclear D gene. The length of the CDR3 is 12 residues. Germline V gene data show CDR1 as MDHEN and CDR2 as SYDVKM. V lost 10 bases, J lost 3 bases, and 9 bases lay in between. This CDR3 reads CAILGPNEKLFF. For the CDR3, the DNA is TGTGCCATCTTGGGCCCTAATGAAAAACTGTTTTTT.

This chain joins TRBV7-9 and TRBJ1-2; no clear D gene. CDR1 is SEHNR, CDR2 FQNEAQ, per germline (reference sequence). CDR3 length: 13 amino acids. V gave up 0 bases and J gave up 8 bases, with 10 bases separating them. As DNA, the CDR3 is TGTGCCAGCAGCTTAGCTGCGTGGAGCGGCTACACCTTC. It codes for CASSLAAWSGYTF.

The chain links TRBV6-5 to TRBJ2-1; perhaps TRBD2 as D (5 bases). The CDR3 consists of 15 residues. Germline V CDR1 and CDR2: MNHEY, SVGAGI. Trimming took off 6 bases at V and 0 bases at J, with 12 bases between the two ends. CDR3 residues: CASRLSESSYNEQFF. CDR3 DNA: TGTGCCAGCAGACTTAGCGAAAGCTCCTACAATGAGCAGTTCTTC.

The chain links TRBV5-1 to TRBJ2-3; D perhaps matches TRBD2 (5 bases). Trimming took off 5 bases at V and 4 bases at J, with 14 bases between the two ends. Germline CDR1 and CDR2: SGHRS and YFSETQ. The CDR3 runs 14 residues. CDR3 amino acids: CASSMGRAADTQYF. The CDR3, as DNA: TGCGCCAGCAGTATGGGGAGAGCGGCAGATACGCAGTATTTT.

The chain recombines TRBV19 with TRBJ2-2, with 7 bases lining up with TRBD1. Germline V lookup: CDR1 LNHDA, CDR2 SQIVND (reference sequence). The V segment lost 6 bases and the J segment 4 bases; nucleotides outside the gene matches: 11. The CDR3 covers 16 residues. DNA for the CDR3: TGTGCCAGTAGCGATCTTCCGGGACAGTCCACCGGGGAGCTGTTTTTT. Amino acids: CASSDLPGQSTGELFF.

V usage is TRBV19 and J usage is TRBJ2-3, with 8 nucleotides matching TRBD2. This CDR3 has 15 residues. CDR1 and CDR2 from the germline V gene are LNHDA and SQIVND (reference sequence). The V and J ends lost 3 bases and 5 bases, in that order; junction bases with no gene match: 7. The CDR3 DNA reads TGTGCCAGTAGTATCCCCGGGAGGGCCGTAGATACGCAGTATTTT. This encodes CASSIPGRAVDTQYF.

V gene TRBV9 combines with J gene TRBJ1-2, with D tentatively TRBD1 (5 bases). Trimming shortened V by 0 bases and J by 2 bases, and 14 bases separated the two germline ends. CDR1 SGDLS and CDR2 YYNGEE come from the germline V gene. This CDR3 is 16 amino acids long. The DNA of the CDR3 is TGTGCCAGCAGCGTAGAGGGTGGTGGGGGGAACTATGGCTACACCTTC. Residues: CASSVEGGGGNYGYTF. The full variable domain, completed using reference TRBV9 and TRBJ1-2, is DSGVTQTPKHLITATGQRVTLRCSPRSGDLSVYWYQQSLDQGLQFLIQYYNGEERAKGNILERFSAQQFPDLHSELNLSSLELGDSALYFCASSVEGGGGNYGYTFGSGTRLTVV.

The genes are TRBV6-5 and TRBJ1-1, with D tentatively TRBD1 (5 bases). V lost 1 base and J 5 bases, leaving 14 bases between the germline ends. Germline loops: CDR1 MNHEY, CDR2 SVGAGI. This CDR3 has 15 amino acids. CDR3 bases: TGTGCCAGCAGTTACTACCAGGGAAGGGGTACTGAAGCTTTCTTT. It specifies CASSYYQGRGTEAFF.

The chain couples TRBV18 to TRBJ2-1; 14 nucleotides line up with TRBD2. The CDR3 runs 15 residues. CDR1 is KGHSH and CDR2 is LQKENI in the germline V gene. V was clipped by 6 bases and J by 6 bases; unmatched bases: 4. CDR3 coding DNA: TGTGCCAGCTCGACTAGCGGGAGGGCTGGCAATGAGCAGTTCTTC. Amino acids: CASSTSGRAGNEQFF.

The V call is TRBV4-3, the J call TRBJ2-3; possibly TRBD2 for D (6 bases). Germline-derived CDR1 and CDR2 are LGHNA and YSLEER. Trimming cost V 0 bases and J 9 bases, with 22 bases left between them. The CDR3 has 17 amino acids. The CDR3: CASSQEGSSGWKGTQYF. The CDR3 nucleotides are TGCGCCAGCAGCCAAGAAGGGTCCAGCGGGTGGAAGGGGACGCAGTATTTT.

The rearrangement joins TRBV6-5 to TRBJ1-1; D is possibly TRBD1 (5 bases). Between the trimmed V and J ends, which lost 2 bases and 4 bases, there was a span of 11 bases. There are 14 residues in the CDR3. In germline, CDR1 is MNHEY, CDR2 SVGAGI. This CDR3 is CASSYRDSATEAFF. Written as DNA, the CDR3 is TGTGCCAGCAGTTACCGAGACAGTGCCACTGAAGCTTTCTTT.

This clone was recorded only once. The chain's CDR3 is CASSLGRERSQPQHF. The CDR3 coding sequence is TGTGCCAGCAGCTTAGGGAGGGAGAGGAGTCAGCCCCAGCATTTT. The gene calls are TRBV7-2 and TRBJ1-5; D ambiguous. The CDR3 extends over 15 amino acids. Trimming removed 1 base from V and 6 bases from J, with 13 bases in between. CDR1 is SGHTA and CDR2 is FQGNSA in the germline V gene.

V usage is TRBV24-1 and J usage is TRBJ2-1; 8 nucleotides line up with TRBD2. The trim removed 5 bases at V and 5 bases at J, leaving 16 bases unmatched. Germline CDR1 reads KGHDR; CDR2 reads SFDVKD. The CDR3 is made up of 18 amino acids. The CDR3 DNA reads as TGTGCCACCAGTGTCCGACTAGCGCGAGGCGGGGGGCACAATGAGCAGTTCTTC. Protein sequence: CATSVRLARGGGHNEQFF.

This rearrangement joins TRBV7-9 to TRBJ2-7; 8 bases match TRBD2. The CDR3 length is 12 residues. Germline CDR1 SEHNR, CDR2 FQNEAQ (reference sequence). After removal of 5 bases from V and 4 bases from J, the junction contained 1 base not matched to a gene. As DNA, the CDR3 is TGTGCCAGCAGCACTAGCGGTTACGAGCAGTACGTC. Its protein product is CASSTSGYEQYV.

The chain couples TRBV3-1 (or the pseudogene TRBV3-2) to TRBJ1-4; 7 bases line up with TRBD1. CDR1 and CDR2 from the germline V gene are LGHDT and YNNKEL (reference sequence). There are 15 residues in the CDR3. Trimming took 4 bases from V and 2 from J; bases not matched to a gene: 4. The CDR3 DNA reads TGTGCCAGCAGCCGCTCAGGGGGGACTAATGAAAAACTGTTTTTT. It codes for CASSRSGGTNEKLFF.